The next 28 T cell receptor beta chains were all read from a single sample in a study of blood T cell repertoires in COVID-19. The assay was immunoSEQ multiplex PCR, and TCRdb's table has in-frame clones only and misses some. The sample contains some 48,000 clones, 85% to 90% of which appear only once. Sequenced sample: peripheral blood. Receptor source: an elderly woman with COVID-19, enrolled during active disease.

This chain uses TRBV6-1 with TRBJ1-2; D remains ambiguous. This CDR3 is 16 amino acids long. The germline CDR1 and CDR2 sequences are MNHNS and SASEGT. V lost 4 bases to trimming and J lost 6 bases, with 21 bases between them. This chain's CDR3 is CASSAYASGVGNGYTF. The CDR3 DNA reads TGTGCCAGCAGTGCGTATGCCTCCGGGGTCGGGAATGGCTACACCTTC.

The chain has TRBV5-1 and TRBJ2-2; D uncertain. There are 14 residues in the CDR3. The germline CDR1 and CDR2 sequences are SGHRS and YFSETQ. V lost 4 bases and J lost 0, with 7 bases in between. The CDR3 DNA reads as TGCGCCAGCAGCCAAAACTCGAACACCGGGGAGCTGTTTTTT. It codes for CASSQNSNTGELFF.

The chain links TRBV28 to TRBJ1-2; the D gene is possibly TRBD1 (6 bases). CDR1 MDHEN and CDR2 SYDVKM come from the germline V gene. The ends were cut back, 2 bases at V and 8 bases at J, with 12 bases in the middle. CDR3 length: 13 amino acids. CDR3 sequence: CASSLLRGDGYTF. DNA for the CDR3: TGTGCCAGCAGTTTACTCAGGGGCGACGGCTACACCTTC.

This chain uses TRBV13 with TRBJ2-1; D unresolved. Trimming pared 3 bases from V and 4 bases from J, leaving 10 bases between. Germline loops: CDR1 PRHDT, CDR2 FYEKMQ (reference sequence). The CDR3 contains 14 residues. CDR3 region: CASSFWAEYNEQFF. In nucleotides, the CDR3 is TGTGCCAGCAGCTTTTGGGCAGAGTACAATGAGCAGTTCTTC.

This clone was found once. The chain is built from TRBV28 and TRBJ2-7, with TRBD1 as a possible D gene (6 bases). Trimming pared 11 bases from V and 0 bases from J, leaving 20 bases between. The CDR3 loop spans 15 amino acids. Germline assignment: CDR1 MDHEN and CDR2 SYDVKM. In DNA form, the CDR3 reads TGTGCCGCGAGCGCGCAGGGGATTAGCTCCTACGAGCAGTACTTC. It is translated as CAASAQGISSYEQYF. The full variable domain, rest sourced from reference TRBV28 and TRBJ2-7, is DVKVTQSSRYLVKRTGEKVFLECVQDMDHENMFWYRQDPGLGLRLIYFSYDVKMKEKGDIPEGYSVSREKKERFSLILESASTNQTSMYLCAASAQGISSYEQYFGPGTRLTVT.

V usage is TRBV5-1 and J usage is TRBJ2-1, with a weak D call TRBD1 (5 bases). CDR3 length: 14 amino acids. CDR1 and CDR2 (germline): SGHRS, YFSETQ. Trimming took off 0 bases at V and 4 bases at J, with 8 bases between the two ends. The DNA for the CDR3 is TGCGCCAGCAGCTTGGGACAGCGATACAATGAGCAGTTCTTC. This sequence encodes CASSLGQRYNEQFF. Full variable domain (remainder filled in from reference TRBV5-1 and TRBJ2-1): KAGVTQTPRYLIKTRGQQVTLSCSPISGHRSVSWYQQTPGQGLQFLFEYFSETQRNKGNFPGRFSGRQFSNSRSEMNVSTLELGDSALYLCASSLGQRYNEQFFGPGTRLTVL.

This clone was seen only a few times. The CDR3 region has the DNA TGTGCCAGCAGCTTAGGCAGGGGCATGCATTTAGAGACCCAGTACTTC. This gives the protein CASSLGRGMHLETQYF. J is TRBJ2-5 and V is TRBV7-9, with D maybe TRBD1 (6 bases). The CDR3 has 16 residues. The germline CDR1 and CDR2 sequences are SEHNR and FQNEAQ (reference sequence). V lost 1 base and J 4 bases, leaving 16 bases between the germline ends.

The rearrangement uses TRBV2 and TRBJ1-5, with 7 bases aligning to TRBD1. The V gene end was trimmed by 5 bases and the J gene end by 7 bases; junction bases not matched to a gene: 8. Per the germline V gene, CDR1 is SNHLY and CDR2 is FYNNEI. The length of the CDR3 is 14 residues. The CDR3 protein is CASSYRQGEQPQHF. CDR3 coding DNA: TGTGCCAGCAGTTATAGACAGGGCGAACAGCCCCAGCATTTT.

The chain carries TRBV5-1 and TRBJ1-4; weak D call: TRBD1 (5 bases). Germline CDR1 reads SGHRS; CDR2 reads YFSETQ. The CDR3 contains 18 residues. The V and J ends lost 0 bases and 5 bases respectively, with 20 bases between them. The CDR3 sequence is CASSLGQQGRLQNEKLFF. The CDR3 DNA reads TGCGCCAGCAGCTTGGGACAGCAAGGACGGCTACAAAATGAAAAACTGTTTTTT.

The V gene is TRBV2, the J gene TRBJ1-2; no firm D call. V was clipped by 6 bases and J by 3 bases, with 20 bases between them. The CDR3 loop spans 16 amino acids. Germline CDR1 SNHLY, CDR2 FYNNEI. In DNA, the CDR3 is TGTGCCAGCAGCCCAAGTGAAGTGAGCCTTGACTATGGCTACACCTTC. Its translation: CASSPSEVSLDYGYTF.

The CDR3 spells CASSPKTTGNTEAFF. CDR3 coding DNA: TGCGCCAGCAGCCCGAAGACGACAGGGAACACTGAAGCTTTCTTT. The chain carries TRBV5-1 and TRBJ1-1; D possibly corresponds to TRBD1 (6 bases). The ends were cut back, 4 bases at V and 1 base at J, with 14 bases in the middle. The CDR3 spans 15 residues. Germline V lookup: CDR1 SGHRS, CDR2 YFSETQ.

In regard to this clone: At one end the junction does not follow the germline gene, possibly because of a read error. This rearrangement joins TRBV7-7 to TRBJ2-7; D may be TRBD1 (5 bases). The CDR3 runs to 13 residues. Germline V gene data show CDR1 as SSHAT and CDR2 as FNYEAQ (reference sequence). The CDR3 protein is CASSFRVVYEQYF. CDR3 nucleotides: TGTGCTAGCAGCTTCAGGGTTGTCTACGAGCAGTACTTC. The full variable domain, with the rest looked up from reference TRBV7-7 and TRBJ2-7, is GAGVSQSPRYKVTKRGQDVTLRCDPISSHATLYWYQQALGQGPEFLTYFNYEAQPDKSGLPSDRFSAERPEGSISTLTIQRTEQRDSAMYRCASSFRVVYEQYFGPGTRLTVT.

V is TRBV6-5 and J is TRBJ1-1; D possibly corresponds to TRBD1 (6 bases). Germline assignment: CDR1 MNHEY and CDR2 SVGAGI. With 7 bases removed from V and 1 base from J, the gap between germline ends came to 13 bases. The CDR3 totals 14 residues. CDR3: CASMGGGPNTEAFF. CDR3 nucleotide sequence: TGTGCCAGCATGGGGGGGGGCCCGAACACTGAAGCTTTCTTT.

This clone showed up just a few times. The chain couples TRBV19 to TRBJ1-1; D is unresolved. The CDR3 loop spans 13 amino acids. Between the trimmed V and J ends, which lost 6 bases and 4 bases, there was a span of 12 bases. Germline V gives CDR1 LNHDA, CDR2 SQIVND (reference sequence). CDR3 in DNA: TGTGCCAGTAGGCACTCGGGAATCACTGAAGCTTTCTTT. It encodes CASRHSGITEAFF.

CDR3 coding DNA: TGTGCCACCAGCAGAGGAAGTGGCAGGGGCTATGGCTACACCTTC. This gives the protein CATSRGSGRGYGYTF. J is TRBJ1-2 and V is TRBV15, with D perhaps TRBD1 (6 bases). Deletions cut 1 base from V and 4 bases from J, with 13 bases between. From germline, CDR1 is LNHNV and CDR2 YYDKDF (reference sequence). CDR3 length: 15 amino acids.

For the CDR3, the DNA is TGTGCCAGCATCGGACAGGGGAACACTGAAGCTTTCTTT. Translating gives CASIGQGNTEAFF. V and J are TRBV2 and TRBJ1-1; TRBD1 matches at 8 bases. CDR3 length: 13 amino acids. The J segment lost 1 base and the V segment lost 7 bases, leaving 2 bases of the junction unmatched. The V gene's germline CDR1 is SNHLY and CDR2 FYNNEI.

This sequence joins TRBV6-5 and TRBJ1-5, with D uncertain. V lost 2 bases to trimming and J lost 4 bases, with 6 bases between them. The CDR3 runs to 13 residues. Germline values: CDR1 MNHEY, CDR2 SVGAGI. CDR3 nucleotides: TGTGCCAGCAGTTACACCAGGAATCAGCCCCAGCATTTT. Protein product: CASSYTRNQPQHF.

The J gene is TRBJ1-1, the V gene TRBV11-2; 9 nucleotides agree with TRBD1. Looked up from germline, CDR1 is SGHAT and CDR2 is FQNNGV. This CDR3 contains 15 residues. J was trimmed by 8 bases and V by 6 bases; bases with no gene match: 13. The CDR3: CASRDRDRVPLEAFF. CDR3 DNA: TGTGCCAGCAGGGACCGGGACAGGGTACCATTAGAAGCTTTCTTT. Variable domain in full (rest from reference TRBV11-2 and TRBJ1-1): EAGVAQSPRYKIIEKRQSVAFWCNPISGHATLYWYQQILGQGPKLLIQFQNNGVVDDSQLPKDRFSAERLKGVDSTLKIQPAKLEDSAVYLCASRDRDRVPLEAFFGQGTRLTVV.

This clone appeared a few times. The chain uses TRBV2 and TRBJ1-4; the match to TRBD1 covers 9 bases. V gave up 6 bases and J gave up 7 bases; unmatched junction bases: 9. The CDR3 runs to 15 residues. In germline, CDR1 is SNHLY, CDR2 FYNNEI. The CDR3 here is CASSAQGARGEKLFF. CDR3 sequence (DNA): TGTGCCAGCAGCGCACAGGGGGCTAGGGGTGAAAAACTGTTTTTT. The full variable domain, in which reference TRBV2 and TRBJ1-4 provide the parts outside the CDR3, is EPEVTQTPSHQVTQMGQEVILRCVPISNHLYFYWYRQILGQKVEFLVSFYNNEISEKSEIFDDQFSVERPDGSNFTLKIRSTKLEDSAMYFCASSAQGARGEKLFFGSGTQLSVL.

The rearrangement uses TRBV11-2 and TRBJ2-1, with D maybe TRBD1 (6 bases). CDR3 size: 17 residues. CDR1 and CDR2 (germline): SGHAT, FQNNGV. V was pared by 7 bases and J by 1 base, with 20 bases between. The CDR3 is CASIVEGVGGSYNEQFF. As DNA, the CDR3 is TGTGCCAGCATCGTCGAGGGGGTAGGGGGATCCTACAATGAGCAGTTCTTC.

This chain uses TRBV2 with TRBJ1-2; 7 nucleotides line up with TRBD1. CDR3 length equals 16 residues. Looked up from germline, CDR1 is SNHLY and CDR2 is FYNNEI. V lost 4 bases to trimming and J lost 4 bases; unmatched junction nucleotides: 12. CDR3 loop: CASSVQGMVRIYGYTF. As DNA, the CDR3 is TGTGCCAGCAGTGTACAGGGGATGGTAAGGATCTATGGCTACACCTTC.

CDR3 amino acids: CASSLLAGGASTDTQYF. CDR3 in DNA: TGCGCCAGCAGCTTGTTAGCGGGAGGGGCCAGCACAGATACGCAGTATTTT. This rearrangement joins TRBV5-1 to TRBJ2-3; TRBD2 agrees at 11 bases. This CDR3 has 17 amino acids. Germline V gene sequence: CDR1 SGHRS, CDR2 YFSETQ. Trimming at V came to 1 base and at J to 0 bases, leaving 4 bases not matched to a gene.

The V call is TRBV4-1, the J call TRBJ1-2; possible D gene TRBD1, 5 bases. Deletions cut 2 bases from V and 3 bases from J, with 13 bases between. The CDR3 has 15 amino acids. Per the germline V gene, CDR1 is MGHRA and CDR2 is YSYEKL. The CDR3 is CASSQQETGYYGYTF. In DNA, the CDR3 is TGCGCCAGCAGCCAACAGGAAACAGGATACTATGGCTACACCTTC.

The J gene is TRBJ2-1, the V gene TRBV18, with TRBD2 identical over 7 bases. Per the germline V gene, CDR1 is KGHSH and CDR2 is LQKENI. Unmatched junction bases numbered 1, after V lost 4 bases and J lost 7 bases. CDR3 length: 12 residues. CDR3 sequence (DNA): TGTGCCAGCTCACGGGGGGGGAATGAGCAGTTCTTC. Amino acids: CASSRGGNEQFF.

This chain uses TRBV3-1 (or the pseudogene TRBV3-2) with TRBJ1-4; TRBD1 agrees at 9 bases. Germline-derived CDR1 and CDR2 are LGHDT and YNNKEL (reference sequence). The CDR3 covers 15 residues. V shed 4 bases and J 3 bases; nucleotides not matched to a gene: 3. The CDR3, as DNA: TGTGCCAGCAGCCGACAGGGGGTTGCTAATGAAAAACTGTTTTTT. It translates to CASSRQGVANEKLFF.

The gene calls are TRBV5-1 and TRBJ1-6, with TRBD1 as a possible D gene (6 bases). Trimming cost V 0 bases and J 10 bases, with 14 bases left between them. Germline CDR1 and CDR2: SGHRS and YFSETQ. This CDR3 has 15 amino acids. The CDR3 nucleotides are TGCGCCAGCAGCTTGGCGATACAGGGTCGGTCACCCCTCCACTTT. The encoded protein is CASSLAIQGRSPLHF.

The rearrangement uses TRBV2 and TRBJ2-5; TRBD1 matches at 9 bases. Germline lookup yields CDR1 SNHLY and CDR2 FYNNEI. The J segment lost 4 bases and the V segment lost 1 base, leaving 7 bases of the junction unmatched. The CDR3 has 16 amino acids. CDR3 amino acids: CASSEGQGGWGETQYF. CDR3 sequence (DNA): TGTGCCAGCAGTGAAGGACAGGGGGGTTGGGGAGAGACCCAGTACTTC.

This rearrangement joins TRBV9 to TRBJ2-7; no reliable D call. Germline V lookup: CDR1 SGDLS, CDR2 YYNGEE. The length of the CDR3 is 13 residues. The V gene lost 1 base and the J gene lost 1 base, with 6 bases spanning the gap. The CDR3 is CASSVSTSYEQYF. DNA of the CDR3: TGTGCCAGCAGCGTAAGCACGTCCTACGAGCAGTACTTC.